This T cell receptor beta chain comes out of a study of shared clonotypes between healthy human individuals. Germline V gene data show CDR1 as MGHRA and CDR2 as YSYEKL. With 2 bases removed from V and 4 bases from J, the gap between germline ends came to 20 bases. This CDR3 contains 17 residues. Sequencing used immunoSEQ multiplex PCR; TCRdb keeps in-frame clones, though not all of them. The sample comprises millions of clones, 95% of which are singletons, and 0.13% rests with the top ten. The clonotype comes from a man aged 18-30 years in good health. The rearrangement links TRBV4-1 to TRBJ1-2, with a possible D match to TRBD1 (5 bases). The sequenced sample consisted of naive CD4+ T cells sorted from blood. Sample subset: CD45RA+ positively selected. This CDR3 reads CASSQTETVGGFYGYTF. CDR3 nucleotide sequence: TGCGCCAGCAGCCAAACAGAGACAGTGGGGGGTTTCTATGGCTACACCTTC.